Sequencing of this T cell receptor beta chain was carried out in a study of CD8 T cells in Susac syndrome. It was with random hexamers that 0.5 to 1 ug RNA was reverse transcribed. TCRdb re-called the immunoSEQ multiplex PCR reads with MiXCR, one entry per CDR3 protein. The sample holds over 130,000 distinct CDR3 sequences; approximately 95% are singletons and the top ten take over 0.095%. CDR3 length: 13 residues. V dropped 7 bases and J dropped 5 bases, with 14 bases sitting between them. The clonotype originates from a human donor with multiple sclerosis. The V call is TRBV12-3 or TRBV12-4, the J call TRBJ2-5; D is perhaps TRBD1 or TRBD2 (5 bases each). Sequenced: CD4+ T cells from PBMCs. The CDR3 region has the DNA TGTGCCAGCAAAAGGGACCCCGGGGAGACCCAGTACTTC. The encoded protein is CASKRDPGETQYF.